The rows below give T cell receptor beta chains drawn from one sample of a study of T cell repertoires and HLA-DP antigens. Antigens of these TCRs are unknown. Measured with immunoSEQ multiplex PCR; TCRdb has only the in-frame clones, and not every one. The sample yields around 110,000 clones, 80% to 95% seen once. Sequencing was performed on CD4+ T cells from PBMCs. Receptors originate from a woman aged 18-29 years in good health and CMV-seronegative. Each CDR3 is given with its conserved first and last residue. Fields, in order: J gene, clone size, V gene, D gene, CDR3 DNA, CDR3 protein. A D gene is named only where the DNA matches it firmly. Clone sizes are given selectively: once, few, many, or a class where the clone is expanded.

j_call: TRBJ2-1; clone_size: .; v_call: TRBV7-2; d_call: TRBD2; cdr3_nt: TGTGCCAGCGCAACCAGCGGGAGCTCCTACAATGAGCAGTTCTTC; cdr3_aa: CASATSGSSYNEQFF
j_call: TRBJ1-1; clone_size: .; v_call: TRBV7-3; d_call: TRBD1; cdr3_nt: TGTGCCAGCACGGGACAGGGGGCCTGGAACACTGAAGCTTTCTTT; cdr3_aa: CASTGQGAWNTEAFF
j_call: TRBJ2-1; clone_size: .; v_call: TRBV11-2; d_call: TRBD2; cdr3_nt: TGTGCCAGCAGGAGGCCCGGGAGGAGCTCCTACAATGAGCAGTTCTTC; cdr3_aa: CASRRPGRSSYNEQFF
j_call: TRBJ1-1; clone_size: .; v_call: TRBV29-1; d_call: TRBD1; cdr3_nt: TGCAGCGTTGCGTCGCTGTACAGGGGTATTGAAGCTTTCTTT; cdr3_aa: CSVASLYRGIEAFF
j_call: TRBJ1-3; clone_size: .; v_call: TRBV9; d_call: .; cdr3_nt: TGTGCCAGCAGCGCTACAGGGCCTGGAAACACCATATATTTT; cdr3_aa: CASSATGPGNTIYF
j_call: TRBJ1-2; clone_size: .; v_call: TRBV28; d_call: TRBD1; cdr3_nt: TGTGCCAGCAGTTTGGGGGGACAGGGGCTTAACTATGGCTACACCTTC; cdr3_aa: CASSLGGQGLNYGYTF
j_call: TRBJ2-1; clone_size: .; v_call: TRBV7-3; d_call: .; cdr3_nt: TGTGCCAGCAGCTTAGTAGACCCTGCTGCAGTCTCCTACAATGAGCAGTTCTTC; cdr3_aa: CASSLVDPAAVSYNEQFF
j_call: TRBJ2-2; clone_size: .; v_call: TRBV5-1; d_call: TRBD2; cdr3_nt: TGCGCCAGCAGCCGAAATAGCGGGGAGAACACCGGGGAGCTGTTTTTT; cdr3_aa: CASSRNSGENTGELFF
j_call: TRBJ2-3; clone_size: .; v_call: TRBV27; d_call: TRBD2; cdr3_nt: TGTGCCAGCAGTCGGACTAGCGGGGGGATAGATACGCAGTATTTT; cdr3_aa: CASSRTSGGIDTQYF
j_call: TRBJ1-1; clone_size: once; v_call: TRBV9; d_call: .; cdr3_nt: TGTGCCAGCAGCCGGGAGGGGCGGAGCACTGAAGCTTTCTTT; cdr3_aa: CASSREGRSTEAFF
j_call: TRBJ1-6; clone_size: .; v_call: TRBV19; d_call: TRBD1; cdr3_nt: TGTGCCAGTAGTATTAGACGGACAGGCCGACTCCACTTT; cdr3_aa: CASSIRRTGRLHF
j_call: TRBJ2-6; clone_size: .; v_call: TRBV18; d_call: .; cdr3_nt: TGTGCCAGCTCACCTAAGGCCCTCTCTGGGGCCAACGTCCTGACTTTC; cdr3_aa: CASSPKALSGANVLTF
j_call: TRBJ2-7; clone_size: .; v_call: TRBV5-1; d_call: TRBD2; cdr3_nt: TGCGCCAGCAGCTGGACTAGCGGATCCTACGAGCAGTACTTC; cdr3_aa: CASSWTSGSYEQYF
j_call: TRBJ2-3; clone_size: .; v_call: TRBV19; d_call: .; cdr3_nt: TGTGCCAGTAGTCCCTCAGGCAGGAGGAGCACAGATACGCAGTATTTT; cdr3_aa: CASSPSGRRSTDTQYF
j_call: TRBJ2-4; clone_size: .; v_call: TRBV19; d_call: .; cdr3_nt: TGTGCCAGTACCTCCGAGACAGGTGCCCTAGCCAAAAACATTCAGTACTTC; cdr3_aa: CASTSETGALAKNIQYF
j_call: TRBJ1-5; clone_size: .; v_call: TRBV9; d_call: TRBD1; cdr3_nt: TGTGCCAGCAGCCCCCAGGGAGGGGGCGACCAGCCCCAGCATTTT; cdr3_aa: CASSPQGGGDQPQHF
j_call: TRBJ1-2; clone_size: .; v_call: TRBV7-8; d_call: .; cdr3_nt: TGTGCCAGCAGCCCCCGCTTCGTGGTCTGGGGCTATGGCTACACCTTC; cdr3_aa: CASSPRFVVWGYGYTF
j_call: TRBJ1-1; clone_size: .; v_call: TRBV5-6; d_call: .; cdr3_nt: TGTGCCAGCAGTCAGAACACTGAAGCTTTCTTT; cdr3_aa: CASSQNTEAFF
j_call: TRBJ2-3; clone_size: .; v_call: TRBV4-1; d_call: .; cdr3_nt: TGCGCCAACAGCCAAGGGCCGCTAACAGATACGCAGTATTTT; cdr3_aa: CANSQGPLTDTQYF
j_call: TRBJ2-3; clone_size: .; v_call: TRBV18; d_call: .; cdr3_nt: TGTGCCAGCTCATCTGCAGCTAGCACAGATACGCAGTATTTT; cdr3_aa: CASSSAASTDTQYF
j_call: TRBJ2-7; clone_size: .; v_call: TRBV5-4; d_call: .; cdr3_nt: TGTGCCAGCAGTCCCCGGGGCGGAGTAAGCTACGAGCAGTACTTC; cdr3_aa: CASSPRGGVSYEQYF
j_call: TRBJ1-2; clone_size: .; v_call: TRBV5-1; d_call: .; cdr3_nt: TGCGCCAGCAGCTTGCAGGGGTGGAGTGGCTACACCTTC; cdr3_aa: CASSLQGWSGYTF
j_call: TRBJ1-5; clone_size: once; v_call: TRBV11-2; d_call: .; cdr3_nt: TGTGCCAGCAGCTCAAGCTCTTATCAGCCCCAGCATTTT; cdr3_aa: CASSSSSYQPQHF
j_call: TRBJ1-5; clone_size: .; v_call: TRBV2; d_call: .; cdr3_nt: TGTGCCAGCAGTGGGGAGGTGGGGATTCAGCCCCAGCATTTT; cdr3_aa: CASSGEVGIQPQHF
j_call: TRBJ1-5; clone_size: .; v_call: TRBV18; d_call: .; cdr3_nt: TGTGCCAGCTCACCACTGGGGACGGGCAATCAGCCCCAGCATTTT; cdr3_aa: CASSPLGTGNQPQHF
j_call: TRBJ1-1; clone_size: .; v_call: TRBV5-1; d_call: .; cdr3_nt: TGCGCCAGCAGCCCTGGACCGGGAAACACTGAAGCTTTCTTT; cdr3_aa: CASSPGPGNTEAFF
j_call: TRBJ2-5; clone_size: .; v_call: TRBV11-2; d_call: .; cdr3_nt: TGTGCCAGCAGCTTAGTCGGGAGACGACAAGAGACCCAGTACTTC; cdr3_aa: CASSLVGRRQETQYF
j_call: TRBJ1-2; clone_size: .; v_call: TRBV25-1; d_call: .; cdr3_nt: TGTGCCAGCAGTGAGAGGAGGCTCCATGGCTACACCTTC; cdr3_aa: CASSERRLHGYTF
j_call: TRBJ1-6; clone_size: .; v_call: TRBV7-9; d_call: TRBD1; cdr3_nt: TGTGCCAGCAGCAGACAGGGAGGCTTATCACCCCTCCACTTT; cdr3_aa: CASSRQGGLSPLHF
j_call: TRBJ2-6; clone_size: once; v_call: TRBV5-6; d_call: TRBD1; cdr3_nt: TGTGCCAGCAGCTACCGGGACAGGGGTTCTGGGGCCAACGTCCTGACTTTC; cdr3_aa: CASSYRDRGSGANVLTF
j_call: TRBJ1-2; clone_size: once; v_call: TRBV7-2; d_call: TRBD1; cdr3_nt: TGTGCCAGCAGCTTAGAGGGGACAGGGGGCCGTGGCTACACCTTC; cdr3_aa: CASSLEGTGGRGYTF
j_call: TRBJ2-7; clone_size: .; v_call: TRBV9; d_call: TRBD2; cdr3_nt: TGTGCCAGCAGCGTCGGACTAGCGGAGTCCTACGAGCAGTACTTC; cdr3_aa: CASSVGLAESYEQYF
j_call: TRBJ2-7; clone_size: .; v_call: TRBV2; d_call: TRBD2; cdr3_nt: TGTGCCAGCAGCGGCCTGGGACTAGCGAAACTAAGCCTCACCTACGAGCAGTACTTC; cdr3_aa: CASSGLGLAKLSLTYEQYF
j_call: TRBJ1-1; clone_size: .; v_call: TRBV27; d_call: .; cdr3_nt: TGTGCCAGCAGTTTGTGGGGGGTGAGGAACACTGAAGCTTTCTTT; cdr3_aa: CASSLWGVRNTEAFF
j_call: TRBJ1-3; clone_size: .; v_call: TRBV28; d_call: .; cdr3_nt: TGTGCCAGCAGTTCACCGACAGGATACTCTGGAAACACCATATATTTT; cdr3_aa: CASSSPTGYSGNTIYF
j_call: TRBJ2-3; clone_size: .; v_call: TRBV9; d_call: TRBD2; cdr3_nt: TGTGCCAGCAGCGTTACAGCGGGGTTATACACAGATACGCAGTATTTT; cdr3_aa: CASSVTAGLYTDTQYF
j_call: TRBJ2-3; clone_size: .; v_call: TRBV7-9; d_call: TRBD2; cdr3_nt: TGTGCCAGCAGCCCACGGACTAGCGGGAGATTCACAGATACGCAGTATTTT; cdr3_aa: CASSPRTSGRFTDTQYF
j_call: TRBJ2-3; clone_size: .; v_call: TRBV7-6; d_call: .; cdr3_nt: TGTGCCAGCAGCTTAGGGATCGGGAGCCAAATCACAGATACGCAGTATTTT; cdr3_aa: CASSLGIGSQITDTQYF
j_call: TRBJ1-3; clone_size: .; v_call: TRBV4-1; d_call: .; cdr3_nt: TGCGCCAGCAGCCAAGGTCAGGGTATAGACACCATATATTTT; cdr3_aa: CASSQGQGIDTIYF
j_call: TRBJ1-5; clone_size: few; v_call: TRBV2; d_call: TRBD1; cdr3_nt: TGTGCCAGCAGTGGGACAGGGGGCGATCAGCCCCAGCATTTT; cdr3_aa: CASSGTGGDQPQHF
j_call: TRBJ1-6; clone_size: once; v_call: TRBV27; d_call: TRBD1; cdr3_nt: TGTGCCAGCAGATCCCCTCTCCGGGACAGGGGTTCACCCCTCCACTTT; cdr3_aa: CASRSPLRDRGSPLHF
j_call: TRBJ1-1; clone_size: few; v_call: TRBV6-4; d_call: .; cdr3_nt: TGTGCCAGCAGTGTGGGTACAGGTTTAACTGCTGAAGCTTTCTTT; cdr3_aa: CASSVGTGLTAEAFF